These T cell receptor beta chains were read from a single sample in a study of shared clonotypes between healthy human individuals. Sequencing used immunoSEQ multiplex PCR; TCRdb keeps in-frame clones, though not all of them. In the table there are a few million clones, 93% of which are singletons. The material sequenced was naive CD8+ T cells from PBMCs. The receptors originated from a man aged 18 to 30 in good health. Some clones in this sample may be carry-over from other donors' samples. The CDR3 runs from the conserved cysteine through the conserved F or W. D genes are given only for firm matches. Clone size appears in some rows only: once, few, many, or a class for an expanded clone.

>-|TRBV4-1|TRBJ2-7|-
TGCGCCAGCAGCCAAGACCATCGGTTAAGTACCAACTCCTACGAGCAGTACTTC
CASSQDHRLSTNSYEQYF
>TRBD2|TRBV29-1|TRBJ2-3|-
TGCAGCTACGGACGAGGGACTAGCGTAAGCACAGATACGCAGTATTTT
CSYGRGTSVSTDTQYF
>-|TRBV27|TRBJ1-1|-
TGTGCCAGCGGCAGTGTTGAAGCTTTCTTT
CASGSVEAFF
>-|TRBV25-1|TRBJ1-4|-
TGTGCCAGCAGTGAATGGGTCCGGGGTGATGAAAAACTGTTTTTT
CASSEWVRGDEKLFF
>-|TRBV2|TRBJ2-2|-
TGTGCCAGCAGTGAGGGCAGTCAATTGGGGAACACCGGGGAGCTGTTTTTT
CASSEGSQLGNTGELFF
>TRBD2|TRBV5-1|TRBJ2-7|-
TGCGCCAGCAGCTGGAGGACTAGCGGGATCACCTACGAGCAGTACTTC
CASSWRTSGITYEQYF
>TRBD1|TRBV4-3|TRBJ2-7|-
TGCGCCAGCAGCCAACGGCCAGGGGGAGAGCAGTACTTC
CASSQRPGGEQYF
>-|TRBV25-1|TRBJ2-2|-
TGTGCCAGCAGTGCGGCCGACACCGGGGAGCTGTTTTTT
CASSAADTGELFF
>TRBD1|TRBV10-3|TRBJ2-3|-
TGTGCCATCCTCGAGACAGGGGTTACAGATACGCAGTATTTT
CAILETGVTDTQYF
>TRBD1|TRBV6-1|TRBJ2-7|-
TGTGCCAGCAGGGGGACAGGGGTTTTGTACGAGCAGTACTTC
CASRGTGVLYEQYF
>-|TRBV6-5|TRBJ1-5|-
TGTGCCAGCAGTTACTCGTGGGGTCAGCCCCAGCATTTT
CASSYSWGQPQHF
>TRBD2|TRBV10-3|TRBJ2-2|once
TGTGCCATCAGTGAGTCCCTAGCGGGATTCACCGGGGAGCTGTTTTTT
CAISESLAGFTGELFF
>-|TRBV7-6|TRBJ2-5|-
TGTGCCAGCAGCTCCGGACCCCTCGCGGAGACCCAGTACTTC
CASSSGPLAETQYF
>TRBD2|TRBV30|TRBJ2-3|-
TGTGCCTGGACCCACGGACTAGCGGGAGTGACAGATACGCAGTATTTT
CAWTHGLAGVTDTQYF
>-|TRBV27|TRBJ1-1|-
TGTGCCAGCATCACGAGTTCGGAAGCTTTCTTT
CASITSSEAFF
>TRBD2|TRBV7-6|TRBJ2-7|-
TGTGCCAGCAGCTTAGGGGGGGCGGGAGGTATTTCCCACGAGCAGTACTTC
CASSLGGAGGISHEQYF
>-|TRBV9|TRBJ1-1|few
TGTGCCAGCAGCGTAGGAGTGGGAAACACTGAAGCTTTCTTT
CASSVGVGNTEAFF
>-|TRBV28|TRBJ1-2|once
TGTGCCAGCAGTGGCCCGGGACCCGGGGTCGACTATGGCTACACCTTC
CASSGPGPGVDYGYTF
>-|TRBV27|TRBJ2-1|-
TGTGCCAGCAGCCGCGGCGGTGGCGGCAATGAGCAGTTCTTC
CASSRGGGGNEQFF
>-|TRBV7-9|TRBJ2-7|-
TGTGCCAGCAGCTCAGGGGATCTCGGGGGCTACGAGCAGTACTTC
CASSSGDLGGYEQYF
>-|TRBV7-9|TRBJ2-5|-
TGTGCCAGCCCCGGTCTGTCGGGGGCGCCAGGACAAGAGACCCAGTACTTC
CASPGLSGAPGQETQYF
>-|TRBV7-7|TRBJ1-5|-
TGTGCCAGCAGCTTAAACTCCGATCAGCCCCAGCATTTT
CASSLNSDQPQHF
>-|TRBV6-1|TRBJ2-7|-
TGTGCCAGCAGTGCGAGTCCCCAGGGCTACGAGCAGTACTTC
CASSASPQGYEQYF
>TRBD1|TRBV6-6|TRBJ1-2|few
TGTGCCAGCAGTTACTCAAGAGACAGGGAATATGGCTACACCTTC
CASSYSRDREYGYTF
>TRBD1|TRBV5-1|TRBJ1-2|-
TGCGCCAGCAGCGCACAGGGGGCCGATGGCTACACCTTC
CASSAQGADGYTF
>-|TRBV9|TRBJ1-1|-
TGTGCCAGCAGCGTAGTGGGCGGTGGACAAGCTTTCTTT
CASSVVGGGQAFF